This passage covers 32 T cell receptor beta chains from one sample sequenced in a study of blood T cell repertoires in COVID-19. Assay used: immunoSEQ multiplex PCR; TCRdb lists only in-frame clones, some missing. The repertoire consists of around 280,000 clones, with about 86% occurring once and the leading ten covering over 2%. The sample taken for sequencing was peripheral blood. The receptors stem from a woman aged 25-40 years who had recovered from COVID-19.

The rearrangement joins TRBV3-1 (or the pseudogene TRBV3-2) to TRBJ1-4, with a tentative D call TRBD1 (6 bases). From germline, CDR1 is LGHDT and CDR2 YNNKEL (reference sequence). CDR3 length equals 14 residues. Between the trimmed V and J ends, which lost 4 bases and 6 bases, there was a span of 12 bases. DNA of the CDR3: TGTGCCAGCAGCCTACAGGGTTTGGATGAAAAACTGTTTTTT. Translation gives CASSLQGLDEKLFF.

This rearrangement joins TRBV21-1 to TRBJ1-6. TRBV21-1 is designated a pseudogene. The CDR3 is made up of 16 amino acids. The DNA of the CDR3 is TGTGCCAGCAGCAAATCTCGTTCGGTCGTTAATTCACCCCTCCACTTT. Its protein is CASSKSRSVVNSPLHF.

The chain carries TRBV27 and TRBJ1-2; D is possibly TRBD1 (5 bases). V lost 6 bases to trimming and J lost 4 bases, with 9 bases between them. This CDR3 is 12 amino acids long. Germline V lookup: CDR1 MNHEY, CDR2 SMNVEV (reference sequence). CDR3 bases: TGTGCCAGCAGGGGGCAGGGCTATGGCTACACCTTC. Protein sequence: CASRGQGYGYTF.

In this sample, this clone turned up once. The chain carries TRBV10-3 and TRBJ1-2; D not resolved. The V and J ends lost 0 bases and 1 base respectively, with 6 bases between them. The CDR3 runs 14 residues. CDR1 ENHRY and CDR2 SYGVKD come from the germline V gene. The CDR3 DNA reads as TGTGCCATCAGTGAGTCACAGATTAACTATGGCTACACCTTC. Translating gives CAISESQINYGYTF.

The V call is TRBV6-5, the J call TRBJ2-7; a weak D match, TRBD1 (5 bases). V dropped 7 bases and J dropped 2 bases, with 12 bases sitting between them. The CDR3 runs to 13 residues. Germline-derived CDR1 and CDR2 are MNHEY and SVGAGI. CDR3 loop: CASISRTTYEQYF. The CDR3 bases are TGTGCCAGCATTTCCCGGACAACCTACGAGCAGTACTTC.

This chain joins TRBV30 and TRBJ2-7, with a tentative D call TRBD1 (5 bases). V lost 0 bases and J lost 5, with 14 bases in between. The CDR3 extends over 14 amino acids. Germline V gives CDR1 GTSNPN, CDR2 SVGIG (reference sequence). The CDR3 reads CAWSVGPRAHEQYF. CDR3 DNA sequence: TGTGCCTGGAGTGTGGGGCCCCGAGCCCACGAGCAGTACTTC.

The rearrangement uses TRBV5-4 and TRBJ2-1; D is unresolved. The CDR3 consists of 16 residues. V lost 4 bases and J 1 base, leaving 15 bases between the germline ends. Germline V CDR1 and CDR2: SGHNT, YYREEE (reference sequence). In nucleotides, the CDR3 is TGTGCCAGCAGCCCTGCTAGGAAGCAGTCCTACAATGAGCAGTTCTTC. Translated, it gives CASSPARKQSYNEQFF.

The CDR3 sequence: CASSQRHQREIPDTQYF. The CDR3 nucleotides read TGTGCCAGCAGCCAGCGACACCAGCGGGAGATCCCAGATACGCAGTATTTT. The chain carries TRBV3-1 (or the pseudogene TRBV3-2) and TRBJ2-3, with 8 bases aligning to TRBD2. The CDR3 spans 17 residues. V lost 3 bases, J lost 4 bases, and 12 bases stayed unmatched. Germline V gene sequence: CDR1 LGHDT, CDR2 YNNKEL (reference sequence).

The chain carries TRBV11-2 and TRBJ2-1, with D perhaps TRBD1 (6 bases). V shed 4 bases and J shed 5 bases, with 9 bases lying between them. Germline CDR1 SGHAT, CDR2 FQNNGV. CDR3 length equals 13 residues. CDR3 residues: CASSWGQNNEQFF. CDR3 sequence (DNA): TGTGCCAGCAGCTGGGGACAAAACAATGAGCAGTTCTTC.

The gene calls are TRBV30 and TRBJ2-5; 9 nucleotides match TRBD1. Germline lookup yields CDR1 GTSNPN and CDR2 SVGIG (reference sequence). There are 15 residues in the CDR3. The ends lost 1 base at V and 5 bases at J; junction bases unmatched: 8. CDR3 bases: TGTGCCTGGAGTGCAGGACAGGGGTTCATGGAGACCCAGTACTTC. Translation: CAWSAGQGFMETQYF.

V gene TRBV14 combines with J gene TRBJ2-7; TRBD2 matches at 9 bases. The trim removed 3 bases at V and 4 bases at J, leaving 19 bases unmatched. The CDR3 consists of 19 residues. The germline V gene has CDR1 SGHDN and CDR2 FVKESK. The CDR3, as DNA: TGTGCCAGCAGCCAGGCCCGGCGAGGAGCGGGAGGTCCGTTTTACGAGCAGTACTTC. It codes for CASSQARRGAGGPFYEQYF.

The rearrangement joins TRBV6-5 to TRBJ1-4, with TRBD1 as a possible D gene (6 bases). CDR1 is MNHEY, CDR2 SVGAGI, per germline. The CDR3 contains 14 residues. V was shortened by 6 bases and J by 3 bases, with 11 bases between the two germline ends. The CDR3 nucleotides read TGTGCCAGCAGAAGGGACACTGCTAATGAAAAACTGTTTTTT. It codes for CASRRDTANEKLFF.

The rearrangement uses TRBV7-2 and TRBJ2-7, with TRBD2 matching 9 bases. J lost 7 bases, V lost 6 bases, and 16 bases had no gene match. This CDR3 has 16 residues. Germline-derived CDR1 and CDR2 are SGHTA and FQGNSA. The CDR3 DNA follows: TGTGCCAGCAGATCTAGCGGGGTGGCAGGGATTGGGGAGCAGTACTTC. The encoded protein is CASRSSGVAGIGEQYF.

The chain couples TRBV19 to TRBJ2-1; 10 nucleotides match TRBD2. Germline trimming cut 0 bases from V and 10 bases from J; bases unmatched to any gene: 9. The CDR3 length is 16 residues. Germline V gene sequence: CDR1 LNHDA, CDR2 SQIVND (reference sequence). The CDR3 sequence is CASSIETSGLRGEQFF. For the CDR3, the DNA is TGTGCCAGTAGTATAGAGACTAGCGGGCTGCGTGGAGAGCAGTTCTTC.

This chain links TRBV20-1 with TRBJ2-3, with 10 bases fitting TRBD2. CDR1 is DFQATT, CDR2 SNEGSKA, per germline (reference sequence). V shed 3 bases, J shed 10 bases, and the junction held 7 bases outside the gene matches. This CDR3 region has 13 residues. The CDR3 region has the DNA TGCAGTGCTAGTACTAGCGGGGCCTATGCGCAGTATTTT. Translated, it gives CSASTSGAYAQYF.

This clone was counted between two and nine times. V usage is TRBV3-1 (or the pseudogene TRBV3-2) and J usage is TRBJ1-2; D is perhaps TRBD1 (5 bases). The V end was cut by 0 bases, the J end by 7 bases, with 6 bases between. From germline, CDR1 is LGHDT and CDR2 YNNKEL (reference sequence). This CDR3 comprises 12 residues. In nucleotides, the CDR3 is TGTGCCAGCAGCCAAGACGGGGGTGGCTACACCTTC. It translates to CASSQDGGGYTF.

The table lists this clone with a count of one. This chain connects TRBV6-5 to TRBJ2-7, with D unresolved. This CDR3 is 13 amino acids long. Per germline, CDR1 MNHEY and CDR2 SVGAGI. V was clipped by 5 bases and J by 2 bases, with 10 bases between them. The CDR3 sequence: CASSPEQPYEQYF. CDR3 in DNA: TGTGCCAGCAGTCCTGAACAGCCCTACGAGCAGTACTTC.

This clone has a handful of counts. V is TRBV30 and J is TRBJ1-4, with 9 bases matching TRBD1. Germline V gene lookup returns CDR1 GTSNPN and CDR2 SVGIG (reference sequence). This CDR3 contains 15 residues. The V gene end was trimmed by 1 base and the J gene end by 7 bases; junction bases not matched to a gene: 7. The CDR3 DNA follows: TGTGCCTGGAGTGAACAGGGGGCTCGGGGTGAAAAACTGTTTTTT. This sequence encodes CAWSEQGARGEKLFF.

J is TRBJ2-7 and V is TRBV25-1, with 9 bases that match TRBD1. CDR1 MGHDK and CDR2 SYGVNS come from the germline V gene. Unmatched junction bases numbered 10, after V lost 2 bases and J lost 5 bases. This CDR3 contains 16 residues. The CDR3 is CASSEDRTGELDEQYF. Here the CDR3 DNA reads TGTGCCAGCAGTGAAGATCGGACAGGGGAGTTGGACGAGCAGTACTTC.

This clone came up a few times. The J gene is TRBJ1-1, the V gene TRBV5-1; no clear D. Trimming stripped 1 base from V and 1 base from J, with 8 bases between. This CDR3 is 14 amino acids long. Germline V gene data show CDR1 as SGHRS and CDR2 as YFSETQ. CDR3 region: CASSLSAANTEAFF. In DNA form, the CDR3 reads TGCGCCAGCAGCTTGTCGGCGGCGAACACTGAAGCTTTCTTT.

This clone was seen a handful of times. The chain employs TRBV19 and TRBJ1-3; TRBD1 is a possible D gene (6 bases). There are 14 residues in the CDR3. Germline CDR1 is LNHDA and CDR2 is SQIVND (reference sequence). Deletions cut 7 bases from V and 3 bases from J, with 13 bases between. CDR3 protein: CASKEGTLGNTIYF. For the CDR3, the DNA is TGTGCCAGTAAAGAGGGGACACTTGGAAACACCATATATTTT.

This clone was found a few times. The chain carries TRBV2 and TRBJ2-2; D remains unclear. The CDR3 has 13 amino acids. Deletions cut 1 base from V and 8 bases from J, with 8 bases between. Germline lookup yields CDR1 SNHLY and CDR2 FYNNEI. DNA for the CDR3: TGTGCCAGCAGTGAAGAGGAGATGGGGGAGCTGTTTTTT. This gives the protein CASSEEEMGELFF.

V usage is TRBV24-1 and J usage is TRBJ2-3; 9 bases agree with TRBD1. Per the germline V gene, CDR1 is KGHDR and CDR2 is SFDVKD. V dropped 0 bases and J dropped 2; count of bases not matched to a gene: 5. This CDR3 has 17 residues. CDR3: CATSDLGGTGFTDTQYF. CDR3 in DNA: TGTGCCACCAGTGATTTGGGAGGGACAGGGTTCACAGATACGCAGTATTTT.

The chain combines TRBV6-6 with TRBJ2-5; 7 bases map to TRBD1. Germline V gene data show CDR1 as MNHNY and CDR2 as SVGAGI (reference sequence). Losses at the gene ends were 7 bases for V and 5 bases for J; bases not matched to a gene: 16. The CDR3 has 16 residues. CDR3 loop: CASTKGDSNSKETQYF. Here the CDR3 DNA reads TGTGCCAGCACTAAGGGGGACAGTAATTCCAAGGAGACCCAGTACTTC.

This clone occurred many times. Written as DNA, the CDR3 is TGTGCCAGCAGCCGGGAGGTCGGCTATGGCTACACCTTC. Protein: CASSREVGYGYTF. The gene calls are TRBV7-9 and TRBJ1-2; D uncertain. Deletions cut 5 bases from V and 4 bases from J, with 11 bases between. The V gene's germline CDR1 is SEHNR and CDR2 FQNEAQ (reference sequence). The length of the CDR3 is 13 residues.

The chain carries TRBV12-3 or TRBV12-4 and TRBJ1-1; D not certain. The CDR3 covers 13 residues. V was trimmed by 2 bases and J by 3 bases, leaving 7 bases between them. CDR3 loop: CASSLSGYTEAFF. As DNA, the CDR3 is TGTGCCAGCAGTTTATCGGGTTACACTGAAGCTTTCTTT.

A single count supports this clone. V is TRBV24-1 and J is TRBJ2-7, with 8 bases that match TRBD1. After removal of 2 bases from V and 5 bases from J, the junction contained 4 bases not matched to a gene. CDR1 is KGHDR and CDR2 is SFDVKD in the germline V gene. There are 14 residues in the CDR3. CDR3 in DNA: TGTGCCACCAGTGATTCCTCAGGGGGCCACGAGCAGTACTTC. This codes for CATSDSSGGHEQYF.

Here the CDR3 DNA reads TGTGCCATCAGGCAGGGGGATGAGCAGTTCTTC. This codes for CAIRQGDEQFF. The V and J genes are TRBV10-3 and TRBJ2-1, with 7 bases lining up with TRBD1. CDR1 ENHRY and CDR2 SYGVKD come from the germline V gene. This CDR3 is built from 11 residues. V was clipped by 6 bases and J by 8 bases; unmatched bases: 1.

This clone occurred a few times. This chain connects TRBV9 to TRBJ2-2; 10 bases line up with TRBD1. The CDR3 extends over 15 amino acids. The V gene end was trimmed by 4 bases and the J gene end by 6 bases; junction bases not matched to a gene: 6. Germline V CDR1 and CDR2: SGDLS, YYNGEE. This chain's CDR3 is CASSRDRGGAGELFF. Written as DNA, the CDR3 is TGTGCCAGCAGCCGGGACAGGGGAGGGGCCGGGGAGCTGTTTTTT.

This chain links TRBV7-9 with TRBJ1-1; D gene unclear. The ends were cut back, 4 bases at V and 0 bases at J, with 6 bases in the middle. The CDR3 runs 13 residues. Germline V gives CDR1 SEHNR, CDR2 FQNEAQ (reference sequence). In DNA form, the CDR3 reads TGTGCCAGCAGCTCGTACTTGAACACTGAAGCTTTCTTT. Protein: CASSSYLNTEAFF.

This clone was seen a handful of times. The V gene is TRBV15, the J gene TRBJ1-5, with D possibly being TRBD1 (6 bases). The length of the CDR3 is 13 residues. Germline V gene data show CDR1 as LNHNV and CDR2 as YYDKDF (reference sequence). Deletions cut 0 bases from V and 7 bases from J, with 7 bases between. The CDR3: CATSREQGQPQHF. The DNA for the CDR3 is TGTGCCACCAGCAGAGAACAGGGCCAGCCCCAGCATTTT.

The CDR3 loop reads CAISDSLQGHSQETQYF. The CDR3 bases are TGTGCCATCAGTGATTCCCTCCAGGGGCATTCCCAAGAGACCCAGTACTTC. The chain combines TRBV10-3 with TRBJ2-5, with a tentative D call TRBD1 (6 bases). The V and J ends lost 3 bases and 1 base respectively, with 18 bases between them. Germline CDR1 is ENHRY and CDR2 is SYGVKD. This CDR3 has 17 amino acids.